The sequence of this T cell receptor (beta chain) was determined in a study of blood T cell repertoires in COVID-19. Turning to the study itself: Specimens from acute and convalescent COVID-19 originated in the United States, Italy and Spain.

This clone was seen a few times. Profiled with immunoSEQ multiplex PCR; TCRdb holds only in-frame clones, not every one. The sample contains roughly 14,000 clones, 75% to 90% of which appear only once. Germline V gene sequence: CDR1 SNHLY, CDR2 FYNNEI. V lost 0 bases to trimming and J lost 15 bases, with 15 bases between them. CDR3 length: 13 amino acids. The chain uses TRBV2 and TRBJ1-5; a possible D gene is TRBD1 (6 bases). This receptor was obtained from an elderly man with active or convalescent COVID-19. The specimen was peripheral blood. The CDR3 DNA reads TGTGCCAGCAGTGAAGCGGCGTGGGCAGGGGCGCATTTT. This gives the protein CASSEAAWAGAHF.